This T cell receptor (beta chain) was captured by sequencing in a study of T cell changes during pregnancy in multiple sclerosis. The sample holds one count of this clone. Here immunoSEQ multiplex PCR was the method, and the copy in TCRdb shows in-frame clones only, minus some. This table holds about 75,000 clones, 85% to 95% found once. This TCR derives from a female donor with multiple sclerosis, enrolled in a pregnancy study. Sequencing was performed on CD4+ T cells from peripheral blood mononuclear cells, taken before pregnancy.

In nucleotides, the CDR3 is TGTGCCAGCAGCCTAAGACAGGGTCAGCCCCAGCATTTT. Its translation: CASSLRQGQPQHF. V and J are TRBV27 and TRBJ1-5, with TRBD1 matching over 7 bases. The CDR3 is 13 amino acids. In germline, CDR1 is MNHEY, CDR2 SMNVEV (reference sequence). V lost 6 bases and J lost 6; bases outside the gene matches: 5.